The present T cell receptor (beta chain) was sequenced within a study of shared clonotypes between healthy human individuals. Study-wide results and caveats: A limitation of the genetic and exposure-history diversity represented arose from few donors. Around 5% was the fraction of naive CD4 clonotypes found shared across several donors.

As regards this clone: Antigen specificity is unknown.

Clones were read by immunoSEQ multiplex PCR, and TCRdb kept only the in-frame ones, dropping some. The data show more than 1,200,000 clones, 98% seen once. Germline V gene data show CDR1 as SGHNT and CDR2 as YYREEE (reference sequence). The CDR3 sequence is 13 residues long. The V gene lost 4 bases and the J gene lost 4 bases, with 9 bases spanning the gap. Material for sequencing was naive CD4+ T cells sorted from blood. The subset is: CD45RA+ positively selected. This chain joins TRBV5-4 and TRBJ2-1; D is undetermined. This receptor was identified in a man in his thirties or forties in good health. The CDR3 DNA reads as TGTGCCAGCAGCCTCCAGGCTTACAATGAGCAGTTCTTC. Amino acids: CASSLQAYNEQFF.